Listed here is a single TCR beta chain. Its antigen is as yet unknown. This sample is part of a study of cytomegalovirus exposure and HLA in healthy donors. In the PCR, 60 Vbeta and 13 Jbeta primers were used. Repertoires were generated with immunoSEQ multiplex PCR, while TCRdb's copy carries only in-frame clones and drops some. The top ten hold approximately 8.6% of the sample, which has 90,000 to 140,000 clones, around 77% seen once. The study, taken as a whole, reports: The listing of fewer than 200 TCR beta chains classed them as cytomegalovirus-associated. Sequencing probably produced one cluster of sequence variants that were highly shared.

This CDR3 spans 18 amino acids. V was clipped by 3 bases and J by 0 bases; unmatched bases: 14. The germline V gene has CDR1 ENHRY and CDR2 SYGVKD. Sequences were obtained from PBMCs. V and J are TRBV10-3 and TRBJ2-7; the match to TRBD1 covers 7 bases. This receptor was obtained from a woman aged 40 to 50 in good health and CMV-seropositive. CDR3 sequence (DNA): TGTGCCATCAGTGACGACAGGGTCGCGGACATTCTCTCCTACGAGCAGTACTTC. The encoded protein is CAISDDRVADILSYEQYF.